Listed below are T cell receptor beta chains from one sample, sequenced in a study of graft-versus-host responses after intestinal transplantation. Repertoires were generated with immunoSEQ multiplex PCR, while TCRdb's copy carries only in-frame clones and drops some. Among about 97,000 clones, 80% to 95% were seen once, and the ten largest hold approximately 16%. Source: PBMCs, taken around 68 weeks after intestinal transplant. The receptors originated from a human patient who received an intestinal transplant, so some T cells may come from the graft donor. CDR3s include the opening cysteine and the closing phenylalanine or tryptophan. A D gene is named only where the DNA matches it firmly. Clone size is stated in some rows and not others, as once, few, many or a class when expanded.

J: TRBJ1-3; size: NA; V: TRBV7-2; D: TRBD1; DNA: TGTGCCAGCAGCCCGGCTACCACAGGGGCGGGGGGAAACACCATATATTTT; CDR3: CASSPATTGAGGNTIYF
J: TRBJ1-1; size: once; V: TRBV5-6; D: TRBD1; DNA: TGTGCCAGCAGCTTGGCCAAGAAGGGGACAGGTGAAGCTTTCTTT; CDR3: CASSLAKKGTGEAFF
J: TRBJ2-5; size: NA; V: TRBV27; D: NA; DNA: TGTGCCAGCAGTTTCGGGGGCCGTGGGGTGGAGACCCAGTACTTC; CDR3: CASSFGGRGVETQYF
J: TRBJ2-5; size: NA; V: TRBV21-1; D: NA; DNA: TGTGCCAGCAGCAAAGCGGACCCACGTGGGGAGACCCAGTACTTC; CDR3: CASSKADPRGETQYF
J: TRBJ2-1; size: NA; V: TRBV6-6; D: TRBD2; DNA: TGTGCCAGCAGCAATAGCGGGGGAGGTTACAATGAGCAGTTCTTC; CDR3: CASSNSGGGYNEQFF
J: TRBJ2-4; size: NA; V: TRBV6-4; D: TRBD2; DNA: TGTGCCAGCAGCGGGGGGGCCAAAAACATTCAGTACTTC; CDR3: CASSGGAKNIQYF
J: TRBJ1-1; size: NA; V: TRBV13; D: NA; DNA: TGTGCCAGCAGCGCCTCCGGGGGGCGCTCGAACACTGAAGCTTTCTTT; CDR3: CASSASGGRSNTEAFF
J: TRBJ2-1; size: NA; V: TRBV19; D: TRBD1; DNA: TGTGCCAGTAGTATTGGGACAGGATCCTACAATGAGCAGTTCTTC; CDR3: CASSIGTGSYNEQFF
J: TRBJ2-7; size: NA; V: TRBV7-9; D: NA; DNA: TGTGCCAGCAGCTTACGCGCGGCGCAATACGAGCAGTACTTC; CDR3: CASSLRAAQYEQYF
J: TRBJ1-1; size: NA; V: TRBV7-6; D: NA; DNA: TGTGCCAGCACCCATGTTGGCACTGAAGCTTTCTTT; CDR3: CASTHVGTEAFF
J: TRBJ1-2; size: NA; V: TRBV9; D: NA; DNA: TGTGCCAGCAGCTCACCCGGGAGGGACCGCGGCTACACCTTC; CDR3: CASSSPGRDRGYTF
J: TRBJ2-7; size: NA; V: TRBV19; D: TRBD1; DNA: TGTGCCAGTAGTATAAGGACAGGGGCCCCATACGAGCAGTACTTC; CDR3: CASSIRTGAPYEQYF
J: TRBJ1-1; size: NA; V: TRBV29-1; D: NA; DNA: TGCAGCGTGAGGAAACCACTCAACACTGAAGCTTTCTTT; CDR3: CSVRKPLNTEAFF
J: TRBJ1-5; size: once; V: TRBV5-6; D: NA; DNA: TGTGCCAGCAGCTTGGGGATGCTAGATAGCAATCAGCCCCAGCATTTT; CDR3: CASSLGMLDSNQPQHF
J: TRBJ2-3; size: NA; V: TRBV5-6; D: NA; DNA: TGTGCCAGCAGCTTGGGTGGGTTCGTTCCAGATACGCAGTATTTT; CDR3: CASSLGGFVPDTQYF
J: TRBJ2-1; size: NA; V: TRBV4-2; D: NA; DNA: TGTGCCAGCAGCCAAGGGGCTACAGGGTTTACTGGTGAGCAGTTCTTC; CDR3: CASSQGATGFTGEQFF
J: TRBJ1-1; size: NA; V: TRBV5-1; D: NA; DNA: TGCGCCAGCAGTCTGCCTGGGGACGGGAACACTGAAGCTTTCTTT; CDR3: CASSLPGDGNTEAFF
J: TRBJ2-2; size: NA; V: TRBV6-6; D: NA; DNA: TGTGCCAGCAGCCGTGAGGGGACCGGGGAGCTGTTTTTT; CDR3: CASSREGTGELFF
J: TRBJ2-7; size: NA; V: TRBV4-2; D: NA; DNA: TGTGCCAGCAGCCAAGAAACTTTCTACGAGCAGTACTTC; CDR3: CASSQETFYEQYF
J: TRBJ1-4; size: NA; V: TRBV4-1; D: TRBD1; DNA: TGCGCCAGCAGCCAAGGTTTACAGGGGAATGAAAAACTGTTTTTT; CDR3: CASSQGLQGNEKLFF
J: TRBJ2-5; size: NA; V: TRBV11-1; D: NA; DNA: TGTGCCAGCAGCCTTAGTGGACTATTCCTTCAAGAGACCCAGTACTTC; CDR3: CASSLSGLFLQETQYF
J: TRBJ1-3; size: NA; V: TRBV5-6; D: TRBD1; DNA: TGTGCCAGCAGCTTGGGGGGGACAGGGACTGGAAACACCATATATTTT; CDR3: CASSLGGTGTGNTIYF
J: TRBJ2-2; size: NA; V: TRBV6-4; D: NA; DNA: TGTGCCAGCAGTGAATGGGGGACCGGGGAGCTGTTTTTT; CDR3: CASSEWGTGELFF
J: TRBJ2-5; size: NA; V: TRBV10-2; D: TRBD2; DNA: TGCGCCAGCAGGAGTAGCGGGGGGGGAGAGACCCAGTACTTC; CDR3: CASRSSGGGETQYF
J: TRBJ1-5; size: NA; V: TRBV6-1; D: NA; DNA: TGTGCCAGCAGTGAAAATTTGAATCAGCCCCAGCATTTT; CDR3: CASSENLNQPQHF
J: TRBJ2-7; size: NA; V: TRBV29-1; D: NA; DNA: TGCAGCGTTGCACCCGGGACCCACGAGCAGTACTTC; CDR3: CSVAPGTHEQYF
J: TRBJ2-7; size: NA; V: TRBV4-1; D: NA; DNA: TGCGCCAGCAGCCCCCCGGGACTTAGCTGGTACGAGCAGTACTTC; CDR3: CASSPPGLSWYEQYF
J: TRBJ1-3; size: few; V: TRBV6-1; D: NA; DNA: TGTGCCAGCAGTGAAAGGGGTTCTGGAAACACCATATATTTT; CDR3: CASSERGSGNTIYF
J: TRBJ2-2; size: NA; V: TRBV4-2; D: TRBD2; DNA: TGTGCCAGCAGCTGGACTAGCGGGGGCCTGAACACCGGGGAGCTGTTTTTT; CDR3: CASSWTSGGLNTGELFF
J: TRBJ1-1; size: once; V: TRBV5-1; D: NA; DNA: TGCGCCAGCAGCGGTAGGGATAAACAGGGCTTGTACGCTGAAGCTTTCTTT; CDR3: CASSGRDKQGLYAEAFF
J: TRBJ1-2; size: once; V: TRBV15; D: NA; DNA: TGTGCCACCAGCACCCCGTTCCCCGCGGGCTACACCTTC; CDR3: CATSTPFPAGYTF
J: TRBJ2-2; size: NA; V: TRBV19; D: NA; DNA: TGTGCCAGTAGTATTTCGAGGAACGGGGAGCTGTTTTTT; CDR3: CASSISRNGELFF
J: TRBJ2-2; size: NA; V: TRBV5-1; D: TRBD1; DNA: TGCGCCAGCAACAACAGGGGCGATGGCACCGGGGAGCTGTTTTTT; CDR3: CASNNRGDGTGELFF
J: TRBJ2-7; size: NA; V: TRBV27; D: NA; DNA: TGTGCCAGCAGTCCTACACCTTACGAGCAGTACTTC; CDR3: CASSPTPYEQYF
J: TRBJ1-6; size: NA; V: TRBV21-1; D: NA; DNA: TGTGCCAGCAGCAAACGGCGGACACGTTATAATTCACCCCTCCACTTT; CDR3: CASSKRRTRYNSPLHF
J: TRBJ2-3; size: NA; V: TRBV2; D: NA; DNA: TGTGCCATCCTAAGGGGGGAATCTTCTAGCACAGATACGCAGTATTTT; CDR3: CAILRGESSSTDTQYF
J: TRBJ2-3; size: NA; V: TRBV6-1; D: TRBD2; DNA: TGTGCCAGCAGTGAGGGACTAGCGGGGGGCTCCACAGATACGCAGTATTTT; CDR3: CASSEGLAGGSTDTQYF
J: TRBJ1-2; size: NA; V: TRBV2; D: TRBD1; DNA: TGTGCCAGCAGCACCACGGGACAGTCCTATGGCTACACCTTC; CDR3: CASSTTGQSYGYTF
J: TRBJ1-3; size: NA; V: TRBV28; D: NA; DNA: TGTGCCAGCAGTTCAAAGGACCGCCCATCATGGAGAAACACCATATATTTT; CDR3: CASSSKDRPSWRNTIYF
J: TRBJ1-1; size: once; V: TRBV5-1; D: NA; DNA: TGCGCCAGCAGGAGCGAGGGGGTGAACACTGAAGCTTTCTTT; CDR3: CASRSEGVNTEAFF
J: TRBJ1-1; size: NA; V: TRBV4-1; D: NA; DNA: TGCGCCAGCAGCCCAGATACAGGGCCGGATGAAGCTTTCTTT; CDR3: CASSPDTGPDEAFF
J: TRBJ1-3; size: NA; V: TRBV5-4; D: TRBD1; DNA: TGTGCCAGCAGCTCGGACAGGGGAAGACCAGCTGGAAACACCATATATTTT; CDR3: CASSSDRGRPAGNTIYF
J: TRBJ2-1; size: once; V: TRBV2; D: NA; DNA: TGTGCCAGCAGGTGGGTGAATGAGCAGTTCTTC; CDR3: CASRWVNEQFF
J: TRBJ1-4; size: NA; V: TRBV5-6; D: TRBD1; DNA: TGTGCCAGCAGCTTGGGGACAGGGGGTGCAACTAATGAAAAACTGTTTTTT; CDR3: CASSLGTGGATNEKLFF
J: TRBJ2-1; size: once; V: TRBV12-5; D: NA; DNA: TGTGCTAGTGGTTTGGTATCCGACAATGAGCAGTTCTTC; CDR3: CASGLVSDNEQFF
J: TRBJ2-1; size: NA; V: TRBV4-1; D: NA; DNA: TGCGCCAGCAGCCAAGATTCAACTAGTTGGTTCTCCAATGAGCAGTTCTTC; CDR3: CASSQDSTSWFSNEQFF
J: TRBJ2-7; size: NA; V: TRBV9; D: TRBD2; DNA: TGTGCCAGCAGCGGTAGCGGGGGGTACGAGCAGTACTTC; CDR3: CASSGSGGYEQYF
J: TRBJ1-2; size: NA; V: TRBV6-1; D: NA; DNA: TGTGCCAGCAGCAAACAGGATAACTATGGCTACACCTTC; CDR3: CASSKQDNYGYTF
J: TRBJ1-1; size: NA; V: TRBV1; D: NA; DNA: TGCACCAGCAGCCAAGAAGGCGGTAGGGTTGAAGCTTTCTTT; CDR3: CTSSQEGGRVEAFF
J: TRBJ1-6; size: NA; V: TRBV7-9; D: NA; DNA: TGTGCCAGCAGCCGGATCCGTGCAGGGTTTAATTCACCCCTCCACTTT; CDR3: CASSRIRAGFNSPLHF
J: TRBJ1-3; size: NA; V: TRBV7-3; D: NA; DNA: TGTGCCAGCAGCTTCGGTGTAGGGCCTGGAAACACCATATATTTT; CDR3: CASSFGVGPGNTIYF